This T cell receptor (beta chain) was identified in a study of cytomegalovirus exposure and HLA in healthy donors. Study summary: The roughly 120 million unique TCR beta sequences, from about 179 million T cells, were found by an earlier analysis. Study-wide results and limits: Follow-up analysis later connected one missense variant in DCLRE1C with trimming of TCR beta V- and J-genes. Among TCR beta chains of equal frequency, HLA-associated ones were more clonally expanded in a later analysis. Sequencing likely generated an artifact that appeared as a cluster of highly shared sequence variants.

PCR was performed using 60 Vbeta and 13 Jbeta primers. TCRdb's copy holds only in-frame clones and misses some; the assay was immunoSEQ multiplex PCR. There are around 41,000 clones in the sample; roughly three quarters occur only once, and around 4% lies in the top ten. This clone was recorded only once. The antigen remains unidentified. The V end lost 5 bases, the J end lost 4 bases, and 13 bases lay between the germline ends. Germline V gives CDR1 MRHNA, CDR2 SNTAGT. The CDR3 is 14 residues long. The chain links TRBV6-4 to TRBJ2-3; weak D call: TRBD1 (6 bases). The TCR comes from a man aged 40-50 years in good health and CMV-seronegative. Sequencing was performed on PBMCs. In DNA, the CDR3 is TGTGCCAGCAGTCAGGGGCAAGGGGCAGATACGCAGTATTTT. Amino acids: CASSQGQGADTQYF.